This TCR beta chain stems from a study of cytomegalovirus exposure and HLA in healthy donors (dated by TCRdb to about 2017). Regarding the research as a whole: In an earlier analysis of under 750 of the donors, about 260 Gb of sequence data and roughly 100 million unique TCR beta sequences from 180 million or so T cells were reported. Donor age, sex, ethnicity and CMV serostatus were compiled alongside the repertoire data. The number of typed donors differed by locus: roughly 629-630 for A, B, C, DRB1 and DQB1; approximately 540 for DQA1; 606 for DPA1; and some 470 for DPB1. Every discovery cohort repertoire had been produced on one sequencing platform. Roughly 300 gigabases of sequencing data and approximately 85 million unique TCR sequences were included in an early release covering over 600 HLA-typed donors. Both class I and class II loci were covered by HLA typing, at four-digit resolution. In addition to the first cohort of 650 to 800 subjects, a separate validation cohort of 130 or so different subjects was used. To decide whether each TCR beta V gene segment behaved as functional or pseudogenic, an earlier analysis of fewer than 750 of the donors relied on high-throughput TCR beta sequencing. Among the roughly 370 genotyped donors, more than 70% belonged to the genetic ancestry cluster associated with self-reported Caucasian donors. The T cell repertoires of some 670 subjects were profiled by immunosequencing and related to cytomegalovirus serostatus. A later analysis re-examined previously published TCR beta repertoires from more than 600 donors and added high-resolution HLA genotyping to investigate patterns of TCR occurrence. Five DR-DQ haplotypes were handled as single units for association and clustering, since linkage in the cohort was strong. Genome-wide SNP genotypes for about 60% of the 666 donors were used in a later genetic analysis, which treated that subset as a discovery cohort. Among under 450 genotyped donors of the cohort, an average of approximately 230,000 unique TCR beta nucleotide sequences were sequenced per donor, roughly a sixth of them non-productive. Rather than using new phenotypic data, the later analysis identified candidate immune exposures from TCR beta sequences and from how often those sequences occurred across donors. The aim of the study was to test whether cataloging public T cell receptors could identify signatures of past pathogen exposure. High-throughput TCR immunosequencing, statistical association of individual TCRs with disease status, and machine learning were combined to predict cytomegalovirus infection status. Study-wide findings and limitations: An earlier analysis of roughly 570 of the donors showed that most TCR beta V segments appeared in productive rearrangements either about 90% or about 30% of the time, which broadly matched IMGT annotations. In a later analysis, HLA-associated TCR beta chains showed more clonal expansion and lower generation probabilities than non-associated chains that were equally common. According to a later analysis, most CMV-associated TCR beta chains appeared to be HLA-restricted, and the HLA associations seemed to be driven largely by CMV exposure. While some public TCRs were present in many individuals, most TCR sequences turned up only very rarely across donors. In a later analysis, the rate of TCR association differed among HLA loci, with DRB1 alleles having the most associated TCRs and HLA-C alleles having the fewest. Only TCR beta chains were sequenced in this cohort, and the absence of alpha or paired-chain data limited detectable features. Three of the identified cytomegalovirus-associated TCR beta chains were confirmed in vitro to be specific for cytomegalovirus antigens. Because counts were too low, about 15 rarely observed V segments, including chromosome 9 orphons, were left out of the earlier analysis of a few hundred of the donors. Cytomegalovirus status was reported to be diagnosed by the classifier with high specificity and sensitivity in both the original and validation cohorts. A later genetic analysis reported fewer N-insertions in productive TCRs among donors in an Asian-associated ancestry cluster than the roughly 720-donor mean. Because some donors lacked HLA typing at each locus, the association tests relied only on the typed subset. Roughly uniform sequencing depth across donors was assumed in presence/absence analyses, although this assumption may not hold. In a later genetic analysis, a missense DCLRE1C variant was associated with V-gene and J-gene trimming of TCR beta chains, and the association was replicated in an independent cohort. At a false discovery rate of 0.05, a later analysis linked 15,000 to 20,000 TCR beta sequences to specific HLA alleles. A cluster of highly shared sequence variants was judged likely to be a technical artifact of the sequencing pipeline. It was suggested by the authors that the approach could potentially be generalized to other disease states and immunological phenotypes. Correlated functional status among segregating V segments might reflect linkage disequilibrium, but an unknown experimental factor could not be ruled out. The 87-base-pair reads could not distinguish some IMGT-functional V segments, including TRBV6-2 and TRBV6-3, so those segments were excluded. The study listed approximately 150 TCR beta chains as associated with cytomegalovirus. A further reported finding was that TCR beta sequences accurately predicted the HLA-A and HLA-B alleles for most subjects in the first cohort. When HLA alleles, especially DR and DQ, strongly co-occurred, attributing TCR associations to individual alleles was difficult. Several of the top co-occurrence clusters appeared to be linked to parvovirus B19, influenza, CMV and Epstein-Barr virus, according to a later analysis. For the cohort, immune exposure information was limited to CMV serostatus.

Between the V and J ends, shortened by 4 bases and 8 bases respectively, the junction contains 15 bases. From the cysteine through the phenylalanine, the CDR3 covers 14 amino acids. CDR3 DNA only is kept here, 42 bases in frame from base 1. The germline V gene gives CDR1 as MNHEY and CDR2 as SVGAGI. Remarks on this clone: The specificity of this receptor is unknown. Per-nucleotide qualities are absent, and no much larger clonotype sits a single base away.

The cohort was made up of approximately 700 healthy bone marrow donors. At the time of sampling, every cohort member was nominally healthy, though immune exposures that went unrecorded were likely present. The donor tested CMV seropositive, placing the donor among the 289 seropositive members of the cohort. A peripheral blood sample was provided by each donor, and peripheral blood mononuclear cells were used for TCR beta sequencing. Genomic DNA extraction from the blood cell samples was performed with the Qiagen DNeasy Blood Extraction Kit. The library was made by the immunoSEQ multiplex PCR assay. For the multiplex PCR, a mixture combining 60 forward primers for TCR Vbeta segments and 13 reverse primers for TCR Jbeta segments was used. A multiplex PCR assay on genomic DNA amplified the CDR3 region of rearranged TCR beta genes. The amplified TCR beta libraries were sequenced on the Illumina HiSeq System as 87-base-pair reads. The published analysis was carried out like this. In a later analysis, 80 million or so unique TCR beta chains were counted across the approximately 640 repertoires, and roughly 10 million of these chains were shared by at least two donors. Raw reads were error-corrected and collapsed into unique sequences by a nearest-neighbor algorithm in which closely related sequences were merged to remove PCR and sequencing errors. To assign V, D and J gene segments, CDR3 sequences were aligned to IMGT reference sequences. For a sequence to be retained, a match of at least six nucleotides was required to both a V gene segment and a J gene segment. Rearrangements were classified as productive when the CDR3 lacked stop codons and remained in frame with V and J, and all other rearrangements were classified as non-productive. Following IMGT convention, CDR3 was defined as the stretch from the second conserved V-encoded cysteine to the conserved J-encoded phenylalanine. The earlier analysis of a few hundred of the donors excluded sequences that lacked an unambiguous match to a single V gene segment. An earlier analysis of a few hundred of the donors classified V segments as functional when productive rearrangements were above 56.7% and as segregating when the standard deviation between donors was above 5%. A statistical classification framework was developed to diagnose cytomegalovirus status using the catalog of TCR beta chain sequences. V and J gene assignment, in a later analysis, came from comparing TCR nucleotide sequences with IMGT/GENE-DB human TR gene sequences. In a later analysis, CDR3 sequences and most-parsimonious VDJ recombination scenarios were assigned using the TCRdist pipeline. A later analysis defined each TCR beta chain by its CDR3 amino acid sequence plus V-gene family, and excluded reads lacking a unique V-gene family. In a later analysis, a few hundred highly shared, low-generation-probability nucleotide sequences were removed to address suspected cross-contamination and a sequencing artifact. In a later analysis, a clonal expansion index was calculated for each public chain from normalized within-repertoire ranks of inferred template counts. Generation probabilities in a later analysis came from a VDJ recombination model fitted to out-of-frame rearrangements, and those results were checked against IGoR. In a later analysis, hypergeometric tests were used to score TCR-TCR, TCR-HLA and TCR-CMV co-occurrence, with a repertoire-size bias correction applied to TCR pairs. False discovery rates were estimated in a later analysis by permuting HLA or CMV assignments 20 times. A later analysis grouped co-occurring TCRs with DBSCAN, adding TCRdist sequence similarity when clustering within HLA-allele-positive subsets. Repertoires with fewer than 30,000 or more than 120,000 public chains were left out of co-occurrence clustering, as were a handful of repertoires with anomalous nucleotide sharing. What TCRdb holds here is the immuneACCESS table cut down to in-frame rearrangements. Part of the clones is not present; checked against another copy, under half of the missing clones reflect an unresolved V gene, and the others are unexplained. D and trimming were read from the DNA, whereas the V and J calls and clone size are those reported in that table. Within this sample are fewer than 110,000 clones, with around 79% of them counted one time only. The top ten clonotypes cover 4% of the sample.

The chain couples TRBV6-5 to TRBJ1-3; possibly the D gene is TRBD1, per 5 matching bases. Sequencing was done on a sample of PBMCs. This receptor was obtained from a man aged 50 to 59 in good health and CMV-seropositive. The nucleotides are TGTGCCAGCAGTTCATCAGGGTTGACGGACACCATATATTTT. It translates to CASSSSGLTDTIYF.